Here is one TCR beta chain with its context. Germline-derived CDR1 and CDR2 are LNHNV and YYDKDF (reference sequence). CDR3 length: 17 residues. With 5 bases removed from V and 5 bases from J, the gap between germline ends came to 21 bases. This sample stems from a study of blood T cell repertoires in COVID-19. Authors' processing steps: Amplifying reference gene primers gave estimates of nucleated cell counts. Profiling relied on immunoSEQ multiplex PCR, and the TCRdb table lists in-frame clones only, not all of them. That table gives V, J and clone size, and the DNA gave D and trimming. Of some 520,000 clones in the sample, roughly 87% were seen once.

The sequence came from a young man with COVID-19, enrolled during active disease. This rearrangement joins TRBV15 to TRBJ1-4; weak D call: TRBD1 (6 bases). The sequenced sample was peripheral blood. Here the CDR3 reads CATSRNREIGPNEKLFF. CDR3 nucleotide sequence: TGTGCCACCAGCCGAAACAGGGAAATCGGCCCGAATGAAAAACTGTTTTTT.